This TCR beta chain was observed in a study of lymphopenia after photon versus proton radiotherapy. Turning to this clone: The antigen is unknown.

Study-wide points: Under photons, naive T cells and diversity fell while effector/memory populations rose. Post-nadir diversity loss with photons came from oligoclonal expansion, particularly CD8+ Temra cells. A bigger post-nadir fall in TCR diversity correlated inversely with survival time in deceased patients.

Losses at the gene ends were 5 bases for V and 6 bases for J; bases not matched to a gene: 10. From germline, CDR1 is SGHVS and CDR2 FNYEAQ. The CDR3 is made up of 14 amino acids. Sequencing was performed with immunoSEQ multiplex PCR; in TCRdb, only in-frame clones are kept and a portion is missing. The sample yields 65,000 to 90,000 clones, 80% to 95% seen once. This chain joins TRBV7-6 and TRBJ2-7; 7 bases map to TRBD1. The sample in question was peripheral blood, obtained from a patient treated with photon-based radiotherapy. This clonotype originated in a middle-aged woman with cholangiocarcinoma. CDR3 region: CASSRDRAQGEQYF. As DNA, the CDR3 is TGTGCCAGCAGCCGCGACAGGGCCCAGGGCGAGCAGTACTTC.